The 16 T cell receptor beta chains below come from one sample, sequenced in a study of beta chain features in type 1 diabetes. Investigators reverse transcribed all isolated RNA, so they sequenced expressed TCRB transcripts. The table came from immunoSEQ multiplex PCR; TCRdb's copy has only in-frame clones and leaves some out. The table lists about 160,000 clones, approximately 10% of them singletons. These receptors' targets are unknown. Study-wide points: Significant though moderate, a shortening of TCRB CDR3s appeared in all four CD4+ subsets of Type 1 diabetes patients.

Input material: central memory CD4+ T cells from blood. These receptors all come from a man in his thirties or forties with type 1 diabetes.

The gene calls are TRBV29-1 and TRBJ2-5; TRBD1 is a possible D gene (6 bases). The J call may be incorrect, as the DNA end agrees better with TRBJ2-7. Per germline, CDR1 SQVTM and CDR2 ANQGSEA. The CDR3 has 11 amino acids. The CDR3 coding sequence is TGCAGCCCGGCCAGGGGCTACGAGCAGTACTTC. Encoded protein: CSPARGYEQYF.

The chain joins TRBV5-4 to TRBJ2-3, with D possibly being TRBD1 (7 bases). The germline V gene encodes CDR1 SGHNT and CDR2 YYREEE (reference sequence). V gave up 4 bases and J gave up 3 bases, with 12 bases separating them. The CDR3 runs 14 residues. In DNA form, the CDR3 reads TGTGCCAGCAGCCGACAGGGAGGAACAGATACGCAGTATTTT. Translation gives CASSRQGGTDTQYF.

This clone showed up just a few times. The chain recombines TRBV6-5 with TRBJ2-7; 8 positions match TRBD2. The V gene end was trimmed by 0 bases and the J gene end by 4 bases; junction bases not matched to a gene: 5. The CDR3 contains 15 residues. Germline-derived CDR1 and CDR2 are MNHEY and SVGAGI. CDR3 amino acids: CASSYSAREGYEQYF. The CDR3 DNA reads TGTGCCAGCAGTTACTCGGCTCGGGAGGGATACGAGCAGTACTTC.

This clone was seen more than once but under ten times. The chain uses TRBV7-8 and TRBJ2-3; D gene ambiguous. The ends were cut back, 5 bases at V and 6 bases at J, with 9 bases in the middle. CDR3 length: 12 residues. CDR1 is SGHVS, CDR2 FQNEAQ, per germline. The CDR3 sequence: CASSPIGDTQYF. The DNA for the CDR3 is TGTGCCAGCAGCCCCATCGGTGATACGCAGTATTTT.

The rearrangement links TRBV11-2 to TRBJ2-1; TRBD2 might be the D (5 bases). Trimming cost V 4 bases and J 7 bases, with 23 bases left between them. The germline V gene encodes CDR1 SGHAT and CDR2 FQNNGV. The CDR3 covers 17 residues. The CDR3, as DNA: TGTGCCAGCAGCTCCCTTACTGGCGGGTTTGTCCTTAATGAGCAGTTCTTC. Amino acids: CASSSLTGGFVLNEQFF.

This clone turned up a few times. Compared with germline, one end of the junction differs, possibly owing to a read error. The chain uses TRBV7-2 and TRBJ2-1; unclear D gene. The CDR3 loop spans 15 amino acids. Germline assignment: CDR1 SGHTA and CDR2 FQGNSA. The CDR3 DNA sequence: TGTGCCAGCAGCTTAGACAGCAGCAGCTACGATGAGCAGTTCTTC. Protein product: CASSLDSSSYDEQFF.

The chain is built from TRBV9 and TRBJ2-1; 8 bases line up with TRBD1. This CDR3 region has 15 residues. Germline CDR1 reads SGDLS; CDR2 reads YYNGEE. The V gene end was trimmed by 3 bases and the J gene end by 5 bases; junction bases not matched to a gene: 7. CDR3 in DNA: TGTGCCAGCAGCGGGAGGACAGGGTATGACAATGAGCAGTTCTTC. This sequence encodes CASSGRTGYDNEQFF.

This clone appeared a few times. Compared with germline, one end of the junction differs, possibly owing to a read error. The chain couples TRBV10-3 to TRBJ2-7, with a tentative D call TRBD2 (5 bases). CDR1 and CDR2 (germline): ENHRY, SYGVKD. This CDR3 has 12 residues. The CDR3 DNA reads as TGTGCCATCAGTGAGTCAGGAAGGACTTCCACCTTC. Translating gives CAISESGRTSTF.

This chain uses TRBV7-2 with TRBJ2-5; D remains unclear. V was shortened by 5 bases and J by 0 bases, with 10 bases between the two germline ends. Germline V gives CDR1 SGHTA, CDR2 FQGNSA. This CDR3 contains 14 residues. The CDR3 here is CASSVQWYQETQYF. CDR3 nucleotide sequence: TGTGCCAGCAGCGTCCAGTGGTACCAAGAGACCCAGTACTTC.

The chain uses TRBV9 and TRBJ2-2, with TRBD2 as a possible D gene (5 bases). The CDR3 is 13 amino acids. V was shortened by 4 bases and J by 4 bases, with 8 bases between the two germline ends. Looked up from germline, CDR1 is SGDLS and CDR2 is YYNGEE. The CDR3 sequence: CASSPDFTGELFF. The CDR3, as DNA: TGTGCCAGCAGCCCGGACTTCACCGGGGAGCTGTTTTTT. Supplemented by reference TRBV9 and TRBJ2-2, the full variable domain reads DSGVTQTPKHLITATGQRVTLRCSPRSGDLSVYWYQQSLDQGLQFLIQYYNGEERAKGNILERFSAQQFPDLHSELNLSSLELGDSALYFCASSPDFTGELFFGEGSRLTVL.

The chain is built from TRBV5-4 and TRBJ2-5; 14 bases are a match to TRBD2. Germline-derived CDR1 and CDR2 are SGHNT and YYREEE (reference sequence). CDR3 size: 17 residues. V gave up 4 bases and J gave up 2 bases; unmatched junction bases: 7. The CDR3 protein is CASSRGLAGANQETQYF. In nucleotides, the CDR3 is TGTGCCAGCAGCAGGGGACTAGCGGGAGCGAATCAAGAGACCCAGTACTTC.

This clone was observed a handful of times. The chain combines TRBV5-4 with TRBJ2-3, with 8 bases identical to TRBD2. There are 13 residues in the CDR3. Germline V gene sequence: CDR1 SGHNT, CDR2 YYREEE (reference sequence). J gave up 0 bases and V 10 bases, and 4 bases lay outside the gene matches. The CDR3 loop is CAHTSGSTDTQYF. CDR3 bases: TGTGCCCACACTAGCGGAAGCACAGATACGCAGTATTTT.

This clone showed up just a few times. The chain carries TRBV10-3 and TRBJ1-2; TRBD1 agrees at 9 bases. The J segment lost 6 bases and the V segment lost 3 bases, leaving 5 bases of the junction unmatched. Germline CDR1 ENHRY, CDR2 SYGVKD. The CDR3 contains 14 residues. Here the CDR3 reads CAISDRTGEDGYTF. The CDR3 nucleotides read TGTGCCATCAGTGACCGGACAGGGGAGGATGGCTACACCTTC.

This clone came up a few times. V is TRBV2 and J is TRBJ2-1; D is perhaps TRBD2 (6 bases). Germline-derived CDR1 and CDR2 are SNHLY and FYNNEI. The germline V and J ends were trimmed by 7 bases and 9 bases, with 22 bases remaining between them. The CDR3 sequence is 15 residues long. This CDR3 reads CASKQSGPDSGEQFF. For the CDR3, the DNA is TGTGCCAGCAAACAAAGCGGGCCGGATTCGGGTGAGCAGTTCTTC.

There are a few counts of this clone. The CDR3: CAIEAEETQYF. The CDR3, as DNA: TGTGCCATCGAGGCCGAGGAGACCCAGTACTTC. This chain links TRBV28 with TRBJ2-5, with D uncertain. CDR3 length: 11 residues. With 10 bases removed from V and 5 bases from J, the gap between germline ends came to 11 bases. The germline CDR1 and CDR2 sequences are MDHEN and SYDVKM.

This clone was seen a few times. The chain carries TRBV23-1 and TRBJ1-2; TRBD1 might be the D (6 bases). TRBV23-1 is treated as an ORF (open reading frame) with a function not yet certain. V was cut by 6 bases and J by 7 bases, with 24 bases left in between. The length of the CDR3 is 16 residues. This CDR3 is CASSQDGRGGLFGYTF. CDR3 coding DNA: TGCGCCAGCAGCCAAGATGGTCGTGGGGGCCTGTTTGGCTACACCTTC.